The T cell receptor (beta chain) under discussion was sequenced for a study of CD8 T cells in Susac syndrome. Study-wide results and limits: It was acknowledged in the study that its TCR sequencing and HLA analysis involved a relatively small number of individuals.

Sequencing of TCR beta was carried out in blood CD8+ and CD4+ T cells. FACS was used to enrich TEMRA cells, whereas the CD8+ and CD4+ T cells were obtained by negative isolation. Of note for this clonotype: The antigen is unknown.

With random hexamers, reverse transcription was performed on roughly 0.5 to 1 ug of RNA. One entry per CDR3 protein results from TCRdb running MiXCR on the immunoSEQ multiplex PCR reads. This table has 110,000 or so distinct CDR3 sequences, around 97% appearing once. CDR3 length: 14 residues. Germline V lookup: CDR1 SQVTM, CDR2 ANQGSEA. Between the trimmed V and J ends, which lost 5 bases and 4 bases, there was a span of 17 bases. The TCR comes from a human donor in good health. V and J are TRBV29-1 and TRBJ2-5; no definite D call. Sequencing input: CD4+ T cells from PBMCs. CDR3 DNA: TGCAGCGTTAACCTAGGACCCAATCGAGAGACCCAGTACTTC. Translating it yields CSVNLGPNRETQYF.